Detailed here is one T cell receptor beta chain. The entry originates in a study of OX40 agonist ivuxolimab in advanced cancers. Overall study: In this cohort, patients received ivuxolimab, an agonistic anti-OX40 (CD134) antibody. Dose-escalation patients' cancers were hepatocellular carcinoma, melanoma, renal cell or head and neck cancer. Age averaged around 60 years (range roughly 20 to 90), and roughly 82% were male.

The assay was immunoSEQ multiplex PCR, and TCRdb's table has in-frame clones only and misses some. The sample lists tens of thousands of clones; around four fifths were seen once. V was shortened by 3 bases and J by 2 bases, with 10 bases between the two germline ends. Germline V gives CDR1 SGHAT, CDR2 FQNNGV. The CDR3 loop spans 14 amino acids. The starting material was CD4+ or CD8+ T cells sorted from blood, obtained in a trial of the OX40 agonist ivuxolimab. The receptor comes from an adult with an advanced solid tumor such as melanoma, head and neck, liver or kidney cancer. This chain joins TRBV11-2 and TRBJ1-2; D is uncertain. This CDR3 reads CASSFSSQNYGYTF. The CDR3 DNA is TGTGCCAGCAGCTTCAGTTCACAGAACTATGGCTACACCTTC.